This TCR beta chain emerged from a study of T cells in Graves' hyperthyroidism and ophthalmopathy. Authors of the study amplified TCR beta CDR3 regions from RNA transcripts. HTBI primers were employed in a first-round RT-PCR of the TCR CDR3. MiXCR, applied by TCRdb to the multiplex PCR reads, yields one record per CDR3 protein. The sample yields approximately 640,000 distinct CDR3 sequences, approximately 15% seen once. J gave up 5 bases and V 6 bases, and 7 bases lay outside the gene matches. CDR1 SQVTM and CDR2 ANQGSEA come from the germline V gene. The CDR3 totals 14 residues. Uncontrolled infection, other autoimmune disease, pregnancy or lactation disqualified patients from enrolment.

The source is a man aged 50-59 years with Graves' hyperthyroidism. V is TRBV29-1 and J is TRBJ2-3; 11 bases fit TRBD2. Sequenced input: blood. The CDR3 sequence: CSVDSGRARDTQYF. The CDR3 DNA reads TGCAGCGTCGATAGCGGGAGGGCCAGAGATACGCAGTATTTT.